This T cell receptor beta chain was retrieved from a study of blood T cell repertoires in COVID-19. Study details: T cells, B-cell-depleted T cells, or PBMCs provided the cDNA or gDNA that served as material.

Source study methods: Amplification of reference gene primers provided the estimated nucleated cell counts. This table comes from immunoSEQ multiplex PCR, and its TCRdb copy is limited to in-frame clones, with some not included. The DNA was the basis for D and trimming; V, J and clone size are from that table. This sample yields some 380,000 clones, of which more than 75% are seen a single time; 1.1% belongs to the top ten. The germline V and J ends were trimmed by 6 bases and 10 bases, with 12 bases remaining between them. Looked up from germline, CDR1 is MDHEN and CDR2 is SYDVKM. The CDR3 is made up of 11 amino acids.

The rearrangement joins TRBV28 to TRBJ1-1, with D possibly TRBD1 on 5 matching bases. This TCR was recovered from a human donor with acute or convalescent COVID-19. The donor label of this sample is uncertain. The source material was peripheral blood. The CDR3 is CASSWTHGAFF. In DNA, the CDR3 is TGTGCCAGCAGCTGGACACACGGAGCTTTCTTT.